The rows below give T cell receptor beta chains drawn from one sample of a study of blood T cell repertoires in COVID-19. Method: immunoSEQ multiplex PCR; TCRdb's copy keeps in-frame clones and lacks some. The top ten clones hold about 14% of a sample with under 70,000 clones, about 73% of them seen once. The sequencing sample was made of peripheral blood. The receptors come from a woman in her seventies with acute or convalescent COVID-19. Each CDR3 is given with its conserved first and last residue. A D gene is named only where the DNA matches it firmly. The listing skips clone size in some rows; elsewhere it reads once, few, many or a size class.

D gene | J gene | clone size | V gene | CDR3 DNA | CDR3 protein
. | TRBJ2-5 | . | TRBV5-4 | TGTGCCAGCAGGCAGACACCCCAGCGGGAGACCCAGTACTTC | CASRQTPQRETQYF
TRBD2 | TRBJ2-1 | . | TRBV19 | TGTGCCAGTATGACCCCTAGCGGGGGGTACAATGAGCAGTTCTTC | CASMTPSGGYNEQFF
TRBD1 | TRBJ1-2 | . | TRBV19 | TGTGCCAGTAGTACCCGGGACAGGGTCTACTCCAACTATGGCTACACCTTC | CASSTRDRVYSNYGYTF
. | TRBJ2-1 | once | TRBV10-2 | TGCGCCAGCACTCCGGACAGTTCCTACAATGAGCAGTTCTTC | CASTPDSSYNEQFF
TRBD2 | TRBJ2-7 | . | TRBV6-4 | TGTGCCAGCAGTGACCTAGCGGGGTCCTACGAGCAGTACTTC | CASSDLAGSYEQYF
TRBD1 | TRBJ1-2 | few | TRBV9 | TGTGCCAGCAGCGTAGGAGGGATGGGACAGACCTTGAATGGCTACACCTTC | CASSVGGMGQTLNGYTF
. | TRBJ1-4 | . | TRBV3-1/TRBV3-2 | TGTGCCAGCAGCAGGTCGCAGGGCCCTAATGAAAAACTGTTTTTT | CASSRSQGPNEKLFF
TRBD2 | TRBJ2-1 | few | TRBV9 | TGTGCCAGCAGCCCTCAGGTGGCTAGCGGGGGGAATGAGCAGTTCTTC | CASSPQVASGGNEQFF
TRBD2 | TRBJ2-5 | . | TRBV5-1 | TGCGCCAGCAACGCAGGGGAGCGGGGGGGCCAAGAGACCCAGTACTTC | CASNAGERGGQETQYF
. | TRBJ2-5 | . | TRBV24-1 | TGTGCCACCAGTGATCCTACAGGTACAGAGACCCAGTACTTC | CATSDPTGTETQYF
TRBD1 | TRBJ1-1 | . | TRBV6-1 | TGTGCCAGCAGTGCAGGGGACAGGGGGACGAGGAACACTGAAGCTTTCTTT | CASSAGDRGTRNTEAFF
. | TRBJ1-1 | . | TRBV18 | TGTGCCAGCTCACCCCCATACAGGTCGCTAGCTTTCTTT | CASSPPYRSLAFF
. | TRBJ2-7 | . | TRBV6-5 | TGTGCCAGCAGTTCCTCTGAGCGGACCCTCTACGAGCAGTACTTC | CASSSSERTLYEQYF
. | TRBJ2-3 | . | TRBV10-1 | TGCGCCAGCAGTTCGCAGGGTTTTGCAGATACGCAGTATTTT | CASSSQGFADTQYF
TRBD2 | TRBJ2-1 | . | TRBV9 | TGTGCCACCGGGGGCGGGGGGCCTTACAATGAGCAGTTCTTC | CATGGGGPYNEQFF
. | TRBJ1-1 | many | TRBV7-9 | TGTGCCCAGGGAATAGATGAAGCTTTCTTT | CAQGIDEAFF
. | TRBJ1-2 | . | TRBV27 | TGTGCCAGCAGTTTCCTCGGGGGGGATGGCTACACCTTC | CASSFLGGDGYTF
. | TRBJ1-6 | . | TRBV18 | TGTGCCAGCTCACCTCCTAGTTCCTATAATTCACCCCTCCACTTT | CASSPPSSYNSPLHF
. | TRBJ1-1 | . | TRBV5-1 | TGCGCCAGCAGCTTGGGGGGCAGGGAGGGAACTGAAGCTTTCTTT | CASSLGGREGTEAFF
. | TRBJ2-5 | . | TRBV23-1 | TGCGCCAGCAGTCCAGGGGAGACCCAGTACTTC | CASSPGETQYF
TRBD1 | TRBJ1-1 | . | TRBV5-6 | TGTGCCAGCAGACGTACAGGGGGATACGCTGAAGCTTTCTTT | CASRRTGGYAEAFF
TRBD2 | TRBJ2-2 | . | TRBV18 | TGTGCCAGCTCACCACCAGGGCTAGCGGGAGCGAACACCGGGGAGCTGTTTTTT | CASSPPGLAGANTGELFF
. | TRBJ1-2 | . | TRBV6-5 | TGTGCCAGCAGTTACTCGAGAACAGGGCCTGGCTACACCTTC | CASSYSRTGPGYTF
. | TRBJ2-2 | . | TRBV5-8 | TGTGCCAGCAGCTCGAGCGGTTTTTGGGCCGGGGAGCTGTTTTTT | CASSSSGFWAGELFF
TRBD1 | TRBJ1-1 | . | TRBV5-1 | TGCGCCAGCAGCGAAAAATCCTACAGGGGCGCTGGGTGGACTGAAGCTTTCTTT | CASSEKSYRGAGWTEAFF
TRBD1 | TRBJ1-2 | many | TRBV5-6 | TGTGCCAGCAGCCGGGACAGGGGACGGGCTAACTATGGCTACACCTTC | CASSRDRGRANYGYTF